This TCR beta chain was captured in a study of cytomegalovirus exposure and HLA in healthy donors. Notes on the study in general: It was confirmed in vitro that a few of the CMV-associated chains were specific for CMV antigens. Altogether, 160 or so TCR beta chains were recorded as cytomegalovirus-associated. Follow-up analysis found HLA locus-dependent TCR association rates, highest for DRB1 and lowest for HLA-C.

This PCR relied on a set of 60 Vbeta primers and 13 Jbeta primers. Method: immunoSEQ multiplex PCR; TCRdb's copy keeps in-frame clones and lacks some. The data show about 280,000 clones, around nine tenths seen once. Concerning this clone itself: Antigen unknown.

Source material: PBMCs. This sequence originates from a young woman in good health and CMV-seronegative.

The CDR3 sequence: CASTLAGVEDTQYF. The CDR3 DNA reads as TGCGCCAGCACCTTAGCGGGGGTGGAAGATACGCAGTATTTT. J is TRBJ2-3 and V is TRBV5-1; 9 bases map to TRBD2. This CDR3 contains 14 residues. Germline V gene lookup returns CDR1 SGHRS and CDR2 YFSETQ. With V trimmed by 6 bases and J by 5 bases, 7 bases remained unmatched.